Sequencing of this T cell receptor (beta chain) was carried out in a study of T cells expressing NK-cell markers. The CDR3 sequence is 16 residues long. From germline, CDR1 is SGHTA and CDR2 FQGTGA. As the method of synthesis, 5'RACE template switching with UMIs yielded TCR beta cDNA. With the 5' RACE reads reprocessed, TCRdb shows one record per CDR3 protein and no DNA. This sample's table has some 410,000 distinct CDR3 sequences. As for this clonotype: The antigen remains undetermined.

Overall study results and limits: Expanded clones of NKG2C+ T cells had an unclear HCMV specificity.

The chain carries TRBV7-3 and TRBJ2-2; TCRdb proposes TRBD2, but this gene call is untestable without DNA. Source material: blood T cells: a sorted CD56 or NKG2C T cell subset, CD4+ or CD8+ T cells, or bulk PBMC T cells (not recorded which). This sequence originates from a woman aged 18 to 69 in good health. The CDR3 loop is CASSLWLAGVPGELFF.